What follows are 26 T cell receptor beta chains derived from one specimen sequenced in a study of cytomegalovirus exposure and HLA in healthy donors. The PCR contained 60 Vbeta and 13 Jbeta primers. Sequenced by immunoSEQ multiplex PCR; TCRdb stores in-frame clones only, minus some. The sample has over 110,000 clones; approximately 79% are singletons. Sequenced sample: PBMCs. Receptors were obtained from a man aged 18 to 29 in good health and CMV-seronegative.

This rearrangement joins TRBV5-6 to TRBJ2-5; D is undetermined. From germline, CDR1 is SGHDT and CDR2 YYEEEE. V gave up 2 bases and J gave up 5 bases, with 10 bases separating them. The CDR3 covers 13 residues. The CDR3 is CASSLPGFETQYF. The CDR3 nucleotides read TGTGCCAGCAGCTTACCCGGGTTTGAGACCCAGTACTTC. The full variable domain, its missing parts supplied by reference TRBV5-6 and TRBJ2-5, is DAGVTQSPTHLIKTRGQQVTLRCSPKSGHDTVSWYQQALGQGPQFIFQYYEEEERQRGNFPDRFSGHQFPNYSSELNVNALLLGDSALYLCASSLPGFETQYFGPGTRLLVL.

V usage is TRBV7-6 and J usage is TRBJ2-5, with 9 bases lining up with TRBD1. The trim removed 7 bases at V and 5 bases at J, leaving 11 bases unmatched. From germline, CDR1 is SGHVS and CDR2 FNYEAQ. The CDR3 has 15 residues. The CDR3 loop is CASTAIQGAWETQYF. For the CDR3, the DNA is TGTGCCAGCACCGCGATACAGGGGGCGTGGGAGACCCAGTACTTC.

This chain uses TRBV6-5 with TRBJ1-1, with TRBD1 as a possible D gene (5 bases). The CDR3 extends over 15 amino acids. The germline V gene has CDR1 MNHEY and CDR2 SVGAGI. With 2 bases removed from V and 4 bases from J, the gap between germline ends came to 14 bases. The CDR3 sequence: CASSYGGAVSTEAFF. The DNA of the CDR3 is TGTGCCAGCAGTTACGGAGGGGCGGTGAGCACTGAAGCTTTCTTT.

This clone showed up just a few times. The chain has TRBV5-4 and TRBJ2-1, with D perhaps matching TRBD2 (6 bases). V was trimmed by 5 bases and J by 10 bases, leaving 10 bases between them. CDR1 and CDR2 (germline): SGHNT, YYREEE (reference sequence). The CDR3 totals 11 residues. The CDR3 nucleotides read TGTGCCAGCAGTCCTGGGGGGGAGCAGTTCTTC. It is translated as CASSPGGEQFF.

This chain joins TRBV19 and TRBJ1-1; D not resolved. Germline-derived CDR1 and CDR2 are LNHDA and SQIVND (reference sequence). There are 14 residues in the CDR3. Deletions cut 1 base from V and 6 bases from J, with 12 bases between. CDR3 loop: CASSIVGVPPEAFF. In DNA form, the CDR3 reads TGTGCCAGTAGTATAGTCGGAGTCCCCCCTGAAGCTTTCTTT.

Only one count was recorded for this clone. The V gene is TRBV6-5, the J gene TRBJ2-1; D is undetermined. V lost 4 bases to trimming and J lost 15 bases, with 13 bases between them. The CDR3 covers 11 residues. Germline values: CDR1 MNHEY, CDR2 SVGAGI. The CDR3 DNA follows: TGTGCCAGCAGTTCAAGCGTTCAGACGTTCTTC. Amino acids: CASSSSVQTFF.

This clone has just one count. The gene calls are TRBV7-9 and TRBJ2-7; 8 bases map to TRBD1. This CDR3 region has 16 residues. The germline V gene encodes CDR1 SEHNR and CDR2 FQNEAQ (reference sequence). Germline trimming cut 0 bases from V and 6 bases from J; bases unmatched to any gene: 10. The CDR3 DNA sequence: TGTGCCAGCAGCTTAGCTGAAGGACAGGGAGTCCGCGAGCAGTACTTC. It encodes CASSLAEGQGVREQYF.

The V gene is TRBV20-1, the J gene TRBJ2-7, with a possible D match to TRBD1 (5 bases). CDR1 is DFQATT, CDR2 SNEGSKA, per germline (reference sequence). V lost 1 base and J lost 12, with 13 bases in between. The CDR3 loop spans 11 amino acids. The DNA for the CDR3 is TGCAGTGCTAGAGCAGGGCAGCGCATGTACTTC. This gives the protein CSARAGQRMYF.

This chain connects TRBV4-3 to TRBJ1-2; D is unclear. The CDR3 has 14 residues. Looked up from germline, CDR1 is LGHNA and CDR2 is YSLEER. Trimming left V 0 bases short and J 4 bases short, with 9 bases between. The CDR3 loop reads CASSQEGGIYGYTF. CDR3 nucleotides: TGCGCCAGCAGCCAAGAGGGAGGGATCTATGGCTACACCTTC.

The chain links TRBV18 to TRBJ2-3; unclear D gene. Deletions cut 3 bases from V and 2 bases from J, with 6 bases between. This CDR3 spans 13 amino acids. In germline, CDR1 is KGHSH, CDR2 LQKENI. This chain's CDR3 is CASSPTHTDTQYF. CDR3 DNA: TGTGCCAGCTCACCGACTCACACAGATACGCAGTATTTT.

This clone was observed a few times. This chain joins TRBV7-9 and TRBJ2-3, with a tentative D call TRBD1 (5 bases). The CDR3 totals 15 residues. V was trimmed by 0 bases and J by 6 bases, leaving 13 bases between them. Germline CDR1 is SEHNR and CDR2 is FQNEAQ (reference sequence). The CDR3 sequence: CASSLAGREGDTQYF. The CDR3 DNA follows: TGTGCCAGCAGCTTAGCGGGCAGGGAAGGGGATACGCAGTATTTT.

The rearrangement links TRBV7-9 to TRBJ2-7; D possibly corresponds to TRBD1 (6 bases). The CDR3 is made up of 14 amino acids. V lost 5 bases and J lost 2, with 13 bases in between. Germline CDR1 SEHNR, CDR2 FQNEAQ (reference sequence). This CDR3 is CASSISDRPYEQYF. Here the CDR3 DNA reads TGTGCCAGCAGCATAAGTGACAGGCCCTACGAGCAGTACTTC. Complete variable domain (other parts from reference TRBV7-9 and TRBJ2-7): DTGVSQNPRHKITKRGQNVTFRCDPISEHNRLYWYRQTLGQGPEFLTYFQNEAQLEKSRLLSDRFSAERPKGSFSTLEIQRTEQGDSAMYLCASSISDRPYEQYFGPGTRLTVT.

CDR3 DNA: TGTGCCAGCAGCTATGGACAGAACTTGGTAAGCGAGCAGTACTTC. As protein: CASSYGQNLVSEQYF. The chain has TRBV5-6 and TRBJ2-7, with a possible D match to TRBD1 (6 bases). Germline values: CDR1 SGHDT, CDR2 YYEEEE. The CDR3 sequence is 15 residues long. V lost 3 bases and J 6 bases, leaving 19 bases between the germline ends.

This clone appeared once. V usage is TRBV6-5 and J usage is TRBJ1-2; D is possibly TRBD1 (6 bases). Germline values: CDR1 MNHEY, CDR2 SVGAGI. V lost 5 bases and J 1 base, leaving 14 bases between the germline ends. The CDR3 has 15 residues. Here the CDR3 DNA reads TGTGCCAGCAGTCCTCGCAGGACAGTTAACTATGGCTACACCTTC. Protein sequence: CASSPRRTVNYGYTF.

This chain joins TRBV4-1 and TRBJ1-2, with a possible D match to TRBD1 (6 bases). CDR3 length equals 14 residues. Germline V gene sequence: CDR1 MGHRA, CDR2 YSYEKL. V lost 0 bases, J lost 5 bases, and 10 bases lay in between. In DNA, the CDR3 is TGCGCCAGCAGCCAAGATCCAACAGGGTATGGCTACACCTTC. This codes for CASSQDPTGYGYTF.

This sequence joins TRBV14 and TRBJ2-7, with 10 bases that match TRBD1. The CDR3 is made up of 15 amino acids. Losses at the gene ends were 4 bases for V and 4 bases for J; bases not matched to a gene: 7. Looked up from germline, CDR1 is SGHDN and CDR2 is FVKESK. The CDR3 protein is CASSPPGQGRYEQYF. The DNA of the CDR3 is TGTGCCAGCAGCCCACCGGGACAGGGGAGGTACGAGCAGTACTTC.

V usage is TRBV7-3 and J usage is TRBJ2-5, with 9 bases that match TRBD2. Germline V lookup: CDR1 SGHTA, CDR2 FQGTGA. The CDR3 extends over 16 amino acids. Trimming at V came to 0 bases and at J to 2 bases, leaving 4 bases not matched to a gene. This CDR3 reads CASSLTAGGRQETQYF. In nucleotides, the CDR3 is TGTGCCAGCAGCTTAACGGCGGGGGGGCGTCAAGAGACCCAGTACTTC.

J is TRBJ2-1 and V is TRBV6-5; 7 bases match TRBD2. CDR1 and CDR2 (germline): MNHEY, SVGAGI. There are 14 residues in the CDR3. The ends lost 2 bases at V and 9 bases at J; junction bases unmatched: 7. CDR3 amino acids: CASSYGGGGSEQFF. CDR3 DNA: TGTGCCAGCAGTTACGGGGGGGGAGGCAGTGAGCAGTTCTTC.

This chain links TRBV7-8 with TRBJ1-1; D is uncertain. The germline CDR1 and CDR2 sequences are SGHVS and FQNEAQ. The CDR3 covers 13 residues. V lost 3 bases and J lost 0, with 5 bases in between. The CDR3 sequence: CASSLSLNTEAFF. CDR3 sequence (DNA): TGTGCCAGCAGCTTGAGTTTGAACACTGAAGCTTTCTTT.

V gene TRBV29-1 combines with J gene TRBJ2-3; 7 bases match TRBD1. This CDR3 comprises 14 residues. Germline values: CDR1 SQVTM, CDR2 ANQGSEA. The J segment lost 4 bases and the V segment lost 7 bases, leaving 11 bases of the junction unmatched. The chain's CDR3 is CSGLPGQRADTQYF. CDR3 bases: TGCAGCGGTCTTCCGGGACAGCGAGCAGATACGCAGTATTTT.

V is TRBV21-1 and J is TRBJ1-3; TRBD1, the table's D call, lacks a check against the DNA. TRBV21-1 is marked as a pseudogene. The CDR3 runs 21 residues. This CDR3 reads CASSTNRIFRQGACSGNTIYF. CDR3 in DNA: TGTGCCAGCAGCACCAACCGGATATTCAGACAGGGGGCTTGTTCTGGAAACACCATATATTTT.

The chain combines TRBV9 with TRBJ1-2, with 7 bases lining up with TRBD1. Unmatched junction bases numbered 6, after V lost 5 bases and J lost 8 bases. The CDR3 is 12 amino acids. Germline V gene lookup returns CDR1 SGDLS and CDR2 YYNGEE. The CDR3 reads CASRSQGEGYTF. DNA for the CDR3: TGTGCCAGCAGATCTCAGGGGGAAGGCTACACCTTC.

This clone came up a few times. The chain has TRBV4-3 and TRBJ1-1, with 9 bases fitting TRBD1. V gave up 4 bases and J gave up 0 bases; unmatched junction bases: 15. CDR1 and CDR2 from the germline V gene are LGHNA and YSLEER. This CDR3 has 19 residues. The CDR3 spells CASSRWLGPGQGVNTEAFF. The CDR3 coding sequence is TGCGCCAGCAGCCGCTGGTTGGGGCCGGGACAGGGTGTGAACACTGAAGCTTTCTTT.

Here the CDR3 DNA reads TGTGCCAGCAGCCTTCGACAGGGGGGGACTGGAAACACCATATATTTT. Its translation: CASSLRQGGTGNTIYF. This chain links TRBV5-4 with TRBJ1-3; TRBD1 matches 9 bases. The CDR3 is 16 amino acids. Germline trimming cut 4 bases from V and 2 bases from J; bases unmatched to any gene: 7. Germline V gives CDR1 SGHNT, CDR2 YYREEE (reference sequence). The full variable domain, its missing parts supplied by reference TRBV5-4 and TRBJ1-3, is ETGVTQSPTHLIKTRGQQVTLRCSSQSGHNTVSWYQQALGQGPQFIFQYYREEENGRGNFPPRFSGLQFPNYSSELNVNALELDDSALYLCASSLRQGGTGNTIYFGEGSWLTVV.

The chain couples TRBV27 to TRBJ2-1, with D unclear. The germline CDR1 and CDR2 sequences are MNHEY and SMNVEV (reference sequence). This CDR3 is built from 9 residues. V lost 11 bases to trimming and J lost 10 bases, with 9 bases between them. CDR3 loop: CAAGREQFF. DNA for the CDR3: TGTGCCGCAGGCCGCGAGCAGTTCTTC.

This rearrangement joins TRBV4-3 to TRBJ2-2; 10 bases match TRBD1. V dropped 4 bases and J dropped 4; count of bases not matched to a gene: 6. The CDR3 length is 16 residues. The germline V gene encodes CDR1 LGHNA and CDR2 YSLEER. CDR3 amino acids: CASSLLTGGGTGELFF. The CDR3 DNA follows: TGCGCCAGCAGCCTACTGACAGGGGGCGGCACCGGGGAGCTGTTTTTT.